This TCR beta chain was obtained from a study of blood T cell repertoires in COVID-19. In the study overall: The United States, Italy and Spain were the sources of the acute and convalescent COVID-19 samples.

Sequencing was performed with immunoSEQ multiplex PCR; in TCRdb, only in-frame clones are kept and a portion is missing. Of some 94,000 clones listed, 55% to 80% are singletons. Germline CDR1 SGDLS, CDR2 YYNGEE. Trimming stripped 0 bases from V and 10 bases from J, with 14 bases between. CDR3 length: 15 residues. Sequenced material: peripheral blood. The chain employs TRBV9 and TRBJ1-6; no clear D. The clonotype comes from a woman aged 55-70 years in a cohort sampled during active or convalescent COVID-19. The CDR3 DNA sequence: TGTGCCAGCAGCGTAGAACCAGGAATCCGGTCACCCCTCCACTTT. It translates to CASSVEPGIRSPLHF.